This is a list of T cell receptor beta chains from one sample in a study of sequential checkpoint blockade in melanoma. Some clones are missing from TCRdb's copy, which holds only in-frame ones; the method was immunoSEQ multiplex PCR. The sample includes about 10,000 clones, around three quarters of them seen just once. The material was CD8+ T cells sorted from blood (inferred from file names), obtained from a patient given nivolumab and ipilimumab in sequence. Source of these receptors: a human donor with melanoma. The CDR3 runs from the conserved cysteine through the conserved F or W. The D gene is left open where the match is weak. For some rows the clone size is stated as once, few or many, or as a class when expanded; others skip it.

v_call: TRBV25-1
clone_size: once
j_call: TRBJ2-7
d_call: NA
cdr3_aa: CASRGLMYEQYF
cdr3_nt: TGTGCCAGCAGAGGACTTATGTACGAGCAGTACTTC

v_call: TRBV30
clone_size: NA
j_call: TRBJ2-5
d_call: NA
cdr3_aa: CAWSAETQYF
cdr3_nt: TGTGCCTGGAGTGCGGAGACCCAGTACTTC

v_call: TRBV7-9
clone_size: NA
j_call: TRBJ2-7
d_call: TRBD2
cdr3_aa: CASSLVGLAVTYEQYF
cdr3_nt: TGTGCCAGCAGCTTAGTGGGACTAGCGGTAACCTACGAGCAGTACTTC

v_call: TRBV7-2
clone_size: NA
j_call: TRBJ1-5
d_call: NA
cdr3_aa: CASSLVLGGDQPQHF
cdr3_nt: TGTGCCAGCAGCTTAGTATTGGGGGGAGATCAGCCCCAGCATTTT

v_call: TRBV29-1
clone_size: NA
j_call: TRBJ2-7
d_call: TRBD1
cdr3_aa: CSVEGDRGNYEQYF
cdr3_nt: TGCAGCGTTGAAGGCGACAGGGGGAACTACGAGCAGTACTTC

v_call: TRBV6-1
clone_size: NA
j_call: TRBJ1-2
d_call: NA
cdr3_aa: CASSEGEGGYGYTF
cdr3_nt: TGTGCCAGCAGTGAAGGGGAGGGAGGGTATGGCTACACCTTC

v_call: TRBV5-1
clone_size: NA
j_call: TRBJ1-1
d_call: TRBD1
cdr3_aa: CASSAWDPGGGNTEAFF
cdr3_nt: TGCGCCAGCAGCGCTTGGGACCCCGGAGGGGGCAACACTGAAGCTTTCTTT

v_call: TRBV6-5
clone_size: NA
j_call: TRBJ2-7
d_call: NA
cdr3_aa: CASSYFSPLGGYEQYF
cdr3_nt: TGTGCCAGCAGTTACTTCAGTCCACTAGGAGGCTACGAGCAGTACTTC

v_call: TRBV7-9
clone_size: NA
j_call: TRBJ2-7
d_call: NA
cdr3_aa: CASSPDLAEQYF
cdr3_nt: TGTGCCAGCAGCCCCGACTTGGCCGAGCAGTACTTC

v_call: TRBV28
clone_size: NA
j_call: TRBJ2-6
d_call: NA
cdr3_aa: CASSIGSGANVLTF
cdr3_nt: TGTGCCAGCAGTATAGGGAGTGGGGCCAACGTCCTGACTTTC

v_call: TRBV4-3
clone_size: NA
j_call: TRBJ2-7
d_call: NA
cdr3_aa: CASSQAAPPQAISYEQYF
cdr3_nt: TGCGCCAGCAGCCAAGCAGCCCCACCCCAGGCAATATCGTACGAGCAGTACTTC

v_call: TRBV27
clone_size: few
j_call: TRBJ2-7
d_call: TRBD1
cdr3_aa: CASSSRTGAYEQYF
cdr3_nt: TGTGCCAGCAGTTCTAGGACAGGGGCCTACGAGCAGTACTTC

v_call: TRBV11-2
clone_size: NA
j_call: TRBJ1-2
d_call: TRBD1
cdr3_aa: CASSHGQGNGYTF
cdr3_nt: TGTGCCAGCAGCCACGGACAGGGGAATGGCTACACCTTC

v_call: TRBV28
clone_size: NA
j_call: TRBJ2-7
d_call: NA
cdr3_aa: CASSLADSSYEQYF
cdr3_nt: TGTGCCAGCAGTTTAGCCGACAGCTCCTACGAGCAGTACTTC

v_call: TRBV4-3
clone_size: NA
j_call: TRBJ1-1
d_call: TRBD1
cdr3_aa: CASSLRDRGPSNTEAFF
cdr3_nt: TGCGCCAGCAGCCTCCGGGACAGGGGGCCTTCGAACACTGAAGCTTTCTTT

v_call: TRBV5-1
clone_size: NA
j_call: TRBJ2-7
d_call: TRBD1
cdr3_aa: CASSPGRQGASHEQYF
cdr3_nt: TGCGCCAGCAGCCCTGGGCGACAGGGGGCCTCCCACGAGCAGTACTTC

v_call: TRBV6-5
clone_size: NA
j_call: TRBJ1-4
d_call: NA
cdr3_aa: CASSLTDRNEKLFF
cdr3_nt: TGTGCCAGCAGTTTGACTGACCGTAATGAAAAACTGTTTTTT

v_call: TRBV4-3
clone_size: once
j_call: TRBJ2-7
d_call: NA
cdr3_aa: CASSQSGEQYF
cdr3_nt: TGCGCCAGCAGCCAATCCGGGGAGCAGTACTTC

v_call: TRBV19
clone_size: NA
j_call: TRBJ1-5
d_call: TRBD1
cdr3_aa: CASSIRPTGGLNQPQHF
cdr3_nt: TGTGCCAGTAGTATACGCCCCACAGGGGGGCTCAATCAGCCCCAGCATTTT

v_call: TRBV4-2
clone_size: NA
j_call: TRBJ2-7
d_call: NA
cdr3_aa: CASSLHGTPYEQYF
cdr3_nt: TGTGCCAGCAGCCTGCACGGGACACCTTACGAGCAGTACTTC

v_call: TRBV19
clone_size: NA
j_call: TRBJ2-7
d_call: TRBD1
cdr3_aa: CASSIGGQPYEQYF
cdr3_nt: TGTGCCAGTAGTATTGGGGGACAGCCCTACGAGCAGTACTTC

v_call: TRBV4-2
clone_size: NA
j_call: TRBJ2-7
d_call: TRBD1
cdr3_aa: CASSQEGTVSYEQYF
cdr3_nt: TGTGCCAGCAGCCAAGAGGGGACAGTCTCCTACGAGCAGTACTTC

v_call: TRBV5-5
clone_size: NA
j_call: TRBJ2-7
d_call: TRBD1
cdr3_aa: CASSWGDRGLYEQYF
cdr3_nt: TGTGCCAGCAGCTGGGGGGACAGGGGGCTGTACGAGCAGTACTTC

v_call: TRBV4-3
clone_size: NA
j_call: TRBJ2-7
d_call: NA
cdr3_aa: CASSQDLGRGAYEQYF
cdr3_nt: TGCGCCAGCAGCCAAGATTTGGGCAGGGGGGCTTACGAGCAGTACTTC

v_call: TRBV27
clone_size: NA
j_call: TRBJ1-6
d_call: NA
cdr3_aa: CASSFANNSPLHF
cdr3_nt: TGTGCCAGCAGTTTTGCTAATAATTCACCCCTCCACTTT

v_call: TRBV7-3
clone_size: NA
j_call: TRBJ1-3
d_call: NA
cdr3_aa: CASSLTGGANTIYF
cdr3_nt: TGTGCCAGCAGCTTAACCGGAGGGGCGAACACCATATATTTT

v_call: TRBV19
clone_size: few
j_call: TRBJ2-7
d_call: NA
cdr3_aa: CASSADSNLYEQYF
cdr3_nt: TGTGCCAGTAGTGCGGACAGCAACCTCTACGAGCAGTACTTC

v_call: TRBV19
clone_size: NA
j_call: TRBJ1-2
d_call: NA
cdr3_aa: CASKLDGLRPYGYTF
cdr3_nt: TGTGCCAGTAAACTAGACGGCTTAAGACCCTATGGCTACACCTTC

v_call: TRBV5-8
clone_size: NA
j_call: TRBJ2-7
d_call: NA
cdr3_aa: CASSLSGLTYEQYF
cdr3_nt: TGTGCCAGCAGCTTGTCCGGGTTAACCTACGAGCAGTACTTC

v_call: TRBV4-2
clone_size: NA
j_call: TRBJ1-1
d_call: TRBD1
cdr3_aa: CASSQDSWGQVEAFF
cdr3_nt: TGTGCCAGCAGCCAAGATAGCTGGGGACAGGTTGAAGCTTTCTTT

v_call: TRBV27
clone_size: NA
j_call: TRBJ2-7
d_call: TRBD2
cdr3_aa: CASSLSPGGAREQYF
cdr3_nt: TGTGCCAGCAGTTTAAGCCCGGGAGGGGCCCGGGAGCAGTACTTC

v_call: TRBV5-8
clone_size: once
j_call: TRBJ1-2
d_call: NA
cdr3_aa: CASSLEPSGYGYTF
cdr3_nt: TGTGCCAGCAGCTTAGAACCGAGTGGCTATGGCTACACCTTC

v_call: TRBV21-1
clone_size: NA
j_call: TRBJ1-1
d_call: NA
cdr3_aa: CASSHLGQVGAFF
cdr3_nt: TGTGCCAGCAGCCACCTCGGACAGGTAGGGGCTTTCTTT

v_call: TRBV5-4
clone_size: once
j_call: TRBJ1-2
d_call: TRBD1
cdr3_aa: CASSLGGQGAGYTF
cdr3_nt: TGTGCCAGCAGCTTGGGAGGACAGGGGGCTGGCTACACCTTC

v_call: TRBV27
clone_size: NA
j_call: TRBJ2-7
d_call: NA
cdr3_aa: CASSLGRAYEQYF
cdr3_nt: TGTGCCAGCAGTCTGGGCAGGGCCTACGAGCAGTACTTC

v_call: TRBV4-3
clone_size: NA
j_call: TRBJ1-1
d_call: TRBD1
cdr3_aa: CASSLNRGPYTEAFF
cdr3_nt: TGCGCCAGCAGCCTAAACAGGGGTCCGTACACTGAAGCTTTCTTT

v_call: TRBV4-3
clone_size: NA
j_call: TRBJ1-1
d_call: NA
cdr3_aa: CASSQDRRTDTTEAFF
cdr3_nt: TGCGCCAGCAGCCAAGATCGGAGGACAGACACTACTGAAGCTTTCTTT

v_call: TRBV18
clone_size: NA
j_call: TRBJ1-2
d_call: NA
cdr3_aa: CASSPRRQGVDYGYTF
cdr3_nt: TGTGCCAGCTCACCACGAAGGCAGGGTGTCGACTATGGCTACACCTTC

v_call: TRBV29-1
clone_size: NA
j_call: TRBJ1-1
d_call: TRBD1
cdr3_aa: CSVEGDRGWEAFF
cdr3_nt: TGCAGCGTTGAAGGGGACAGAGGGTGGGAAGCTTTCTTT

v_call: TRBV5-5
clone_size: NA
j_call: TRBJ2-7
d_call: NA
cdr3_aa: CASSGWGREQYF
cdr3_nt: TGTGCCAGCAGCGGTTGGGGGCGAGAGCAGTACTTC